This record covers a single TCR beta chain. The sample originates from a study of blood T cell repertoires in COVID-19. On the study more broadly: Acute and convalescent COVID-19 specimens originated in the United States, Italy and Spain. The cDNA or gDNA used as material had been derived from T cells, B-cell-depleted T cells, or PBMCs.

The CDR3 has 13 amino acids. Germline CDR1 and CDR2: SNHLY and FYNNEI. Trimming cost V 7 bases and J 2 bases, with 11 bases left between them. As originally analysed: Nucleated cell counts were estimated from reference gene primer amplification. Sequencing was performed with immunoSEQ multiplex PCR; in TCRdb, only in-frame clones are kept and a portion is missing. V, J and clone size were drawn from that table, and D and trimming were deduced from the DNA. This sample carries around 250,000 clones, around 78% of them seen once, and the ten largest clones take 4.6%. What was sequenced was peripheral blood. The chain joins TRBV2 to TRBJ2-5, with D perhaps TRBD2 (6 bases). This clonotype originated in a man in his 60s who had recovered from COVID-19. The CDR3 protein is CASKGGVQETQYF. The CDR3 nucleotides are TGTGCCAGCAAGGGAGGCGTACAAGAGACCCAGTACTTC.